Given below is one T cell receptor beta chain in context. Its antigen is unidentified. This CDR3 comprises 14 residues. The trim removed 6 bases at V and 5 bases at J, leaving 4 bases unmatched. CDR1 and CDR2 (germline): LGHDT, YNNKEL (reference sequence). Libraries for TCRalpha and TCRbeta carried sample barcodes and unique molecular identifiers via 5'RACE. MiXCR was run by TCRdb on the 5' RACE reads, yielding one entry per CDR3 protein. Here the sample spans roughly 410,000 distinct CDR3 sequences, less than 25% being singletons. This sample is part of a study of T-cell memory formation after mild COVID-19. Findings of the study overall: Clones that shrank (day 15 to 85) were balanced CD4/CD8, whereas later expanders leaned CD4+. Detection of some responders pre-infection suggested pre-existing cross-reactive memory T cells participated. Still unconfirmed is whether the second-wave clones peaking on day 37 recognized SARS-CoV-2.

This clonotype originated in an adult woman who had mild COVID-19 (a few samples of this study predate the infection). Cell type and time point are not known. Sequenced sample: PBMCs or a T cell subset sorted from them (not recorded which). The chain combines TRBV3-1 with TRBJ2-1, with 10 bases identical to TRBD2. CDR3 nucleotide sequence: TGTGCCAGCAGTCATAGCGGGGGGAACAATGAGCAGTTCTTC. Encoded protein: CASSHSGGNNEQFF.